What follows are 29 T cell receptor beta chains derived from one specimen sequenced in a study of spatial heterogeneity in lung cancer. Overall study results and limits: It was found that expanded intratumoral alpha and beta TCR counts tracked tumor mutation counts.

Their antigens remain unidentified. Indicated time point: sample taken at primary tumor resection. TCRdb re-analysed the 5' RACE reads in MiXCR, keeping a single row per CDR3 protein. The sample holds about 1,000 distinct CDR3 sequences; 4.2% are singletons and the top ten take roughly a third. This specimen consisted of lung tumor tissue, obtained at surgery. These receptors were taken from a male donor with early-stage non-small cell lung cancer.

Relative to its sample, this clonotype is medium-sized (0.01 to 0.1%). The CDR3 loop reads CASSLSTRTDTQYF. The CDR3 DNA reads as TGTGCCAGCAGCTTATCAACTAGGACAGATACGCAGTATTTT. The chain couples TRBV7-3 to TRBJ2-3; D possibly corresponds to TRBD2 (5 bases). This CDR3 is built from 14 residues. The germline V gene has CDR1 SGHTA and CDR2 FQGTGA. Trimming shortened V by 2 bases and J by 3 bases, and 9 bases separated the two germline ends.

Details on this clonotype: Sequence at one end of the junction differs from germline and may be a read error. The J gene is TRBJ1-5, the V gene TRBV4-1; the D is unclear. CDR3 length equals 14 residues. Germline V gene data show CDR1 as MGHRA and CDR2 as YSYEKL. CDR3 DNA: TGCGCCGGCAGCCCCTCTCCCGGAAACCAGCCCCAGCATTTT. Encoded protein: CAGSPSPGNQPQHF.

This clonotype was picked up a small number of times. This rearrangement joins TRBV28 to TRBJ2-5; unclear D gene. This CDR3 has 11 residues. The germline V and J ends were trimmed by 5 bases and 5 bases, with 6 bases remaining between them. Germline CDR1 and CDR2: MDHEN and SYDVKM. CDR3 loop: CASSPEETQYF. CDR3 DNA: TGTGCCAGCAGTCCCGAGGAGACCCAGTACTTC.

This clonotype has at least ten counts. J is TRBJ1-2 and V is TRBV4-1; D is unclear. V was cut by 1 base and J by 4 bases, with 16 bases left in between. This CDR3 comprises 16 residues. Germline-derived CDR1 and CDR2 are MGHRA and YSYEKL. Here the CDR3 reads CASSQGSDRITYGYTF. CDR3 nucleotides: TGCGCCAGCAGCCAAGGGTCGGACCGTATAACCTATGGCTACACCTTC.

Judged by abundance, this clonotype is medium-sized. This chain uses TRBV24-1 with TRBJ2-6; no clear D gene. Per germline, CDR1 KGHDR and CDR2 SFDVKD. The CDR3 runs to 15 residues. V lost 4 bases, J lost 0 bases, and 6 bases lay in between. CDR3 DNA sequence: TGTGCCACCAGTGAAAGCGTCTCTGGGGCCAACGTCCTGACTTTC. Translated, it gives CATSESVSGANVLTF.

Only a few counts were recorded for this clonotype. This chain connects TRBV19 to TRBJ2-7; 13 bases agree with TRBD2. Germline loops: CDR1 LNHDA, CDR2 SQIVND (reference sequence). The CDR3 is 16 residues long. The J segment lost 3 bases and the V segment lost 4 bases, leaving 6 bases of the junction unmatched. As DNA, the CDR3 is TGTGCCAGTAGTAAGGGACTAGCGGGATTCTTCTACGAGCAGTACTTC. Its translation is CASSKGLAGFFYEQYF.

This clonotype is judged medium-sized. The CDR3 reads CASSSGIRATGELFF. The CDR3, as DNA: TGTGCCAGCAGTTCCGGGATTAGGGCAACCGGGGAGCTGTTTTTT. V is TRBV6-5 and J is TRBJ2-2, with D maybe TRBD2 (5 bases). CDR3 length equals 15 residues. Germline values: CDR1 MNHEY, CDR2 SVGAGI. Trimming cost V 4 bases and J 5 bases, with 14 bases left between them.

This clonotype is termed medium-sized (0.01 to 0.1%). This chain joins TRBV7-9 and TRBJ2-1, with D possibly TRBD1 on 5 matching bases. V lost 0 bases and J lost 1, with 10 bases in between. Germline values: CDR1 SEHNR, CDR2 FQNEAQ (reference sequence). This CDR3 spans 16 amino acids. This chain's CDR3 is CASSLARQWSYNEQFF. The CDR3 DNA follows: TGTGCCAGCAGCTTAGCACGACAGTGGTCCTACAATGAGCAGTTCTTC.

This clonotype is medium-sized. The gene calls are TRBV7-3 and TRBJ1-2, with 7 positions matching TRBD1. V lost 5 bases to trimming and J lost 0 bases; unmatched junction nucleotides: 9. The CDR3 spans 16 residues. The germline V gene encodes CDR1 SGHTA and CDR2 FQGTGA. The CDR3 sequence: CASSPGGGMTNYGYTF. The DNA of the CDR3 is TGTGCCAGCAGCCCAGGAGGGGGCATGACTAACTATGGCTACACCTTC. The whole variable domain, filled in from reference TRBV7-3 and TRBJ1-2, reads GAGVSQTPSNKVTEKGKYVELRCDPISGHTALYWYRQSLGQGPEFLIYFQGTGAADDSGLPNDRFFAVRPEGSVSTLKIQRTERGDSAVYLCASSPGGGMTNYGYTFGSGTRLTVV.

This clonotype ranks as medium-sized. The V call is TRBV7-2, the J call TRBJ2-2; 8 bases fit TRBD2. V was clipped by 3 bases and J by 4 bases; unmatched bases: 10. CDR3 length equals 17 residues. The germline gives CDR1 SGHTA, CDR2 FQGNSA. The CDR3 region has the DNA TGTGCCAGCAGCTTGACAAATAGCGGGGTGAGCACCGGGGAGCTGTTTTTT. As protein: CASSLTNSGVSTGELFF.

The table lists this clonotype with many counts. The chain is built from TRBV11-3 and TRBJ2-2; 10 bases fit TRBD1. This CDR3 is 19 amino acids long. Germline V gene sequence: CDR1 SGHNT, CDR2 YENEEA. Trimming removed 4 bases from V and 3 bases from J; junction bases left unmatched: 14. As DNA, the CDR3 is TGTGCCAGCAGCTCCCTCGGGACAGGGGCGCTCATAGACACCGGGGAGCTGTTTTTT. Translation gives CASSSLGTGALIDTGELFF.

This clonotype is labeled large. The gene calls are TRBV6-5 and TRBJ2-3; TRBD1 agrees at 7 bases. Germline CDR1 is MNHEY and CDR2 is SVGAGI. CDR3 length equals 15 residues. After removal of 2 bases from V and 4 bases from J, the junction contained 6 bases not matched to a gene. CDR3 protein: CASSYDRDSPDTQYF. The CDR3 DNA is TGTGCCAGCAGTTACGACAGGGATTCCCCAGATACGCAGTATTTT.

This clonotype is large (0.1 to 1%) within its sample. V gene TRBV7-2 combines with J gene TRBJ2-5, with TRBD1 matching over 7 bases. Germline lookup yields CDR1 SGHTA and CDR2 FQGNSA. The V segment lost 5 bases and the J segment 7 bases; nucleotides outside the gene matches: 13. The CDR3 length is 15 residues. The CDR3 is CASSPRRQGSGTQYF. The CDR3 bases are TGTGCCAGCAGCCCCCGAAGACAGGGCTCAGGGACCCAGTACTTC.

By proportion, this clonotype is medium-sized. The chain combines TRBV13 with TRBJ2-2, with 7 positions matching TRBD1. The CDR3 loop spans 20 amino acids. From germline, CDR1 is PRHDT and CDR2 FYEKMQ (reference sequence). Unmatched junction bases numbered 18, after V lost 5 bases and J lost 0 bases. CDR3 coding DNA: TGTGCCAGCAGCCTCACGCGCCCGACAGGGTTGGTCTCGAACACCGGGGAGCTGTTTTTT. This translates into CASSLTRPTGLVSNTGELFF. Looking up the rest from reference TRBV13 and TRBJ2-2 gives the full variable domain: AAGVIQSPRHLIKEKRETATLKCYPIPRHDTVYWYQQGPGQDPQFLISFYEKMQSDKGSIPDRFSAQQFSDYHSELNMSSLELGDSALYFCASSLTRPTGLVSNTGELFFGEGSRLTVL.

In its sample, this clonotype is medium-sized. V and J are TRBV5-1 and TRBJ2-5; 10 positions match TRBD2. The CDR3 sequence is 14 residues long. CDR1 and CDR2 (germline): SGHRS, YFSETQ. After removal of 7 bases from V and 4 bases from J, the junction contained 7 bases not matched to a gene. This CDR3 reads CASGQRLAGETQYF. CDR3 DNA: TGCGCCAGCGGCCAAAGACTAGCGGGAGAGACCCAGTACTTC.

By sample fraction, this clonotype is medium-sized (0.01 to 0.1%). This chain links TRBV2 with TRBJ1-2; D is unresolved. Trimming took 9 bases from V and 1 from J, leaving 6 bases between them. Germline V gene sequence: CDR1 SNHLY, CDR2 FYNNEI. The CDR3 is 11 amino acids. CDR3 in DNA: TGTGCCAGAGTGGATAACTATGGCTACACCTTC. This translates into CARVDNYGYTF.

In this sample, this clonotype turned up many times. J is TRBJ2-1 and V is TRBV20-1; 9 positions agree with TRBD1. Trimming at V came to 8 bases and at J to 4 bases, leaving 3 bases not matched to a gene. Germline assignment: CDR1 DFQATT and CDR2 SNEGSKA (reference sequence). The CDR3 covers 12 residues. The CDR3 is CSWDREYNEQFF. The CDR3 DNA sequence: TGCAGTTGGGACAGGGAGTACAATGAGCAGTTCTTC.

This clonotype is classed as medium-sized. The J gene is TRBJ2-3, the V gene TRBV18, with D possibly TRBD1 on 5 matching bases. Germline values: CDR1 KGHSH, CDR2 LQKENI. V was clipped by 3 bases and J by 0 bases, with 10 bases between them. This CDR3 spans 15 amino acids. Written as DNA, the CDR3 is TGTGCCAGCTCACCGCGACAGTCTAGCACAGATACGCAGTATTTT. This sequence encodes CASSPRQSSTDTQYF.

Within the sample, this clonotype is medium-sized. The V call is TRBV5-5, the J call TRBJ2-7; no firm D call. This CDR3 contains 13 residues. V was clipped by 4 bases and J by 5 bases, with 13 bases between them. The germline V gene encodes CDR1 SGHKS and CDR2 YYEKEE (reference sequence). The CDR3 region is CASSAPPSDEQYV. In nucleotides, the CDR3 is TGTGCCAGCAGCGCTCCCCCATCGGACGAGCAGTACGTC.

This clonotype qualifies as medium-sized. J is TRBJ2-3 and V is TRBV30; D is unresolved. V lost 2 bases and J 4 bases, leaving 13 bases between the germline ends. Germline CDR1 and CDR2: GTSNPN and SVGIG (reference sequence). CDR3 length: 14 amino acids. This chain's CDR3 is CAWSRASRADTQYF. The CDR3 coding sequence is TGTGCCTGGAGTCGGGCGTCACGGGCAGATACGCAGTATTTT. Full variable domain (outside the CDR3, taken from reference TRBV30 and TRBJ2-3): SQTIHQWPATLVQPVGSPLSLECTVEGTSNPNLYWYRQAAGRGLQLLFYSVGIGQISSEVPQNLSASRPQDRQFILSSKKLLLSDSGFYLCAWSRASRADTQYFGPGTRLTVL.

This clonotype was seen ten or more times. This chain connects TRBV4-3 to TRBJ2-5, with a tentative D call TRBD2 (7 bases). V lost 0 bases and J lost 5, with 16 bases in between. The germline V gene encodes CDR1 LGHNA and CDR2 YSLEER. CDR3 length: 16 amino acids. The CDR3 DNA is TGCGCCAGCAGCCAAGACGGGGGGCGCGGGATGGAGACCCAGTACTTC. Protein product: CASSQDGGRGMETQYF.

This clonotype is hyperexpanded. The gene calls are TRBV6-2 or TRBV6-3 and TRBJ2-1; 7 bases are shared with TRBD2. Germline V gene lookup returns CDR1 MNHEY and CDR2 SVGEGT. V lost 7 bases, J lost 8 bases, and 5 bases stayed unmatched. The CDR3 is 12 amino acids. Here the CDR3 reads CASTLGGDEQFF. CDR3 DNA sequence: TGTGCCAGCACTCTGGGGGGGGATGAGCAGTTCTTC.

This clonotype counts as medium-sized. This CDR3 reads CASSLNRVETQYF. The CDR3 coding sequence is TGTGCCAGCAGCTTGAACAGGGTAGAGACCCAGTACTTC. The V call is TRBV5-5, the J call TRBJ2-5; D is possibly TRBD1 (6 bases). V lost 1 base and J 4 bases, leaving 8 bases between the germline ends. In germline, CDR1 is SGHKS, CDR2 YYEKEE (reference sequence). The CDR3 totals 13 residues.

This clonotype ranks as medium-sized. The chain's CDR3 is CASSLARGLDTYEQYF. The CDR3 nucleotides are TGTGCCAGCAGTTTAGCGCGCGGACTTGATACCTACGAGCAGTACTTC. V is TRBV12-3 or TRBV12-4 and J is TRBJ2-7, with a possible D match to TRBD2 (5 bases). This CDR3 has 16 residues. Trimming stripped 0 bases from V and 2 bases from J, with 14 bases between.

This clonotype rates as large (0.1 to 1%). The V call is TRBV7-2, the J call TRBJ2-2; D uncertain. The CDR3 runs to 12 residues. Trimming removed 3 bases at V and 6 bases at J, with 5 bases between. Germline values: CDR1 SGHTA, CDR2 FQGNSA. CDR3 region: CASSLDAGELFF. CDR3 sequence (DNA): TGTGCCAGCAGCTTGGATGCCGGGGAGCTGTTTTTT.

This clonotype showed up many times. The V call is TRBV7-9, the J call TRBJ1-4; TRBD1 is a possible D gene (6 bases). Germline V lookup: CDR1 SEHNR, CDR2 FQNEAQ (reference sequence). Trimming pared 2 bases from V and 5 bases from J, leaving 12 bases between. CDR3 length: 15 residues. In DNA, the CDR3 is TGTGCCAGCAGCTTAAACGGGGGGCCGAATGAAAAACTGTTTTTT. This codes for CASSLNGGPNEKLFF. The variable domain in full, completed from reference TRBV7-9 and TRBJ1-4, reads DTGVSQNPRHKITKRGQNVTFRCDPISEHNRLYWYRQTLGQGPEFLTYFQNEAQLEKSRLLSDRFSAERPKGSFSTLEIQRTEQGDSAMYLCASSLNGGPNEKLFFGSGTQLSVL.

This clonotype is judged medium-sized. The chain employs TRBV7-3 and TRBJ1-1; D possibly corresponds to TRBD1 (6 bases). This CDR3 comprises 14 residues. Trimming took 9 bases from V and 0 from J, leaving 14 bases between them. Germline values: CDR1 SGHTA, CDR2 FQGTGA. CDR3 region: CASSPGHVNTEAFF. The CDR3 bases are TGTGCCAGTTCCCCGGGACACGTGAACACTGAAGCTTTCTTT.

This clonotype is labeled medium-sized (0.01 to 0.1%). V gene TRBV10-3 combines with J gene TRBJ1-4; D is unresolved. The CDR3 sequence is 12 residues long. Trimming left V 0 bases short and J 8 bases short, with 4 bases between. Germline assignment: CDR1 ENHRY and CDR2 SYGVKD. In DNA, the CDR3 is TGTGCCATCAGTGAGTCGACAGAAAAACTGTTTTTT. Its translation is CAISESTEKLFF.

Sample share makes this clonotype medium-sized (0.01 to 0.1%). This chain joins TRBV10-3 and TRBJ2-3, with a possible D match to TRBD2 (5 bases). The length of the CDR3 is 14 residues. Trimming took 0 bases from V and 4 from J, leaving 8 bases between them. Germline assignment: CDR1 ENHRY and CDR2 SYGVKD. The CDR3 sequence is CAISESEGSDTQYF. CDR3 coding DNA: TGTGCCATCAGTGAGTCCGAGGGCTCAGATACGCAGTATTTT.